Listed below are T cell receptor beta chains from one sample, sequenced in a study of blood T cell repertoires in COVID-19. Profiling relied on immunoSEQ multiplex PCR, and the TCRdb table lists in-frame clones only, not all of them. In the table there are 240,000 or so clones, over 75% of which are singletons. Input material: peripheral blood. These receptor sequences come from a man younger than 45 who had recovered from COVID-19. CDR3s include the opening cysteine and the closing phenylalanine or tryptophan. Fields, in order: J gene, V gene, clone size, D gene, CDR3 DNA, CDR3 protein. A D gene is named only where the DNA matches it firmly. Expanded clones get a size class; other rows say once, few or many, or leave the size out.

TRBJ2-2	TRBV6-4	once	-	TGTGCCAGCAAGAAAGGAGACACCGGGGAGCTGTTTTTT	CASKKGDTGELFF
TRBJ2-5	TRBV7-9	-	TRBD1	TGTGCCAGCAGCTCCTCCTGGCCCGGGACAGGGTCGCGGGAGACCCAGTACTTC	CASSSSWPGTGSRETQYF
TRBJ1-3	TRBV19	-	TRBD1	TGTGCCAGCGGGACAGGCCTCTCTGGAAACACCATATATTTT	CASGTGLSGNTIYF
TRBJ2-2	TRBV6-5	-	-	TGTGCCAGCAGTCGAGATCCGAACACCGGGGAGCTGTTTTTT	CASSRDPNTGELFF
TRBJ2-5	TRBV5-1	-	-	TGCGCCAGCAGCTTGGGCTTTCAGGGTCGAGAGACCCAGTACTTC	CASSLGFQGRETQYF
TRBJ2-7	TRBV23-1	once	TRBD1	TGCGCCAGCAAAAAGGGACAGGGGAGCTCCTACGAGCAGTACTTC	CASKKGQGSSYEQYF
TRBJ1-3	TRBV2	few	TRBD1	TGTGCCATCCAATGGACAGGTTCTGGAAACACCATATATTTT	CAIQWTGSGNTIYF
TRBJ1-3	TRBV19	-	TRBD1	TGTGCCAGTAGTATCACAGGGGATCATTCTGGAAACACCATATATTTT	CASSITGDHSGNTIYF
TRBJ1-1	TRBV19	-	-	TGTGCCAGTAGCCGTGGTTTCGGAGCCGGGGGCACTGAAGCTTTCTTT	CASSRGFGAGGTEAFF
TRBJ1-1	TRBV6-1	-	-	TGTGCCAGCAGTGAGAAGGGAGGCACTGAAGCTTTCTTT	CASSEKGGTEAFF
TRBJ1-2	TRBV9	-	-	TGTGCCAGCAGCGTAGAACAGGCGTGGGGTGGCTACACCTTC	CASSVEQAWGGYTF
TRBJ2-7	TRBV6-5	-	TRBD1	TGTGCCAGCAGCGACAGGGTGACCTACGAGCAGTACTTC	CASSDRVTYEQYF
TRBJ2-2	TRBV9	-	TRBD2	TGTGCCAGCAGCGTAACAGCGGGGCCTCGTGCCGGGGAGCTGTTTTTT	CASSVTAGPRAGELFF
TRBJ1-4	TRBV2	-	TRBD1	TGTGCCAGCAGTGGGGGTCAGGGGGGTAATGAAAAACTGTTTTTT	CASSGGQGGNEKLFF
TRBJ1-1	TRBV19	-	-	TGTGCCAGTAACCCGAAGCGGGCTGGGGGCACTGAAGCTTTCTTT	CASNPKRAGGTEAFF
TRBJ2-3	TRBV29-1	-	-	TGCAGCTATTTTAGCGGACGCAGCACAGATACGCAGTATTTT	CSYFSGRSTDTQYF
TRBJ2-2	TRBV5-1	-	-	TGCGCCAGCAGCTTCCAGGGCGGGGAGCTGTTTTTT	CASSFQGGELFF
TRBJ2-7	TRBV5-8	-	-	TGTGCCAGCAGGCGGGGGCCGAACTACGAGCAGTACTTC	CASRRGPNYEQYF
TRBJ2-2	TRBV9	once	-	TGTGCCAGCAGCCCCCAAAATACAGGGAACACCGGGGAGCTGTTTTTT	CASSPQNTGNTGELFF
TRBJ1-3	TRBV13	-	-	TGTGCCAGCAGCCCCCAACAGGGAAACACCATATATTTT	CASSPQQGNTIYF
TRBJ1-2	TRBV9	-	-	TGTGCCAGCAGCGTAGGGGGCAGGGCCTTCCGTGGCTACACCTTC	CASSVGGRAFRGYTF
TRBJ2-5	TRBV6-1	-	-	TGTGCCAGCAGTGAGCAGGTACAAGAGACCCAGTACTTC	CASSEQVQETQYF
TRBJ2-7	TRBV27	-	TRBD1	TGTGCCAGCGGGACAGGGGTCGAGCAGTACTTC	CASGTGVEQYF
TRBJ1-1	TRBV4-1	-	-	TGCGCCAGCAGCCCCGGGGGGATGAACACTGAAGCTTTCTTT	CASSPGGMNTEAFF
TRBJ2-5	TRBV2	once	-	TGTGCCAGCAGTGAGTCCAGGGTAGAGACCCAGTACTTC	CASSESRVETQYF
TRBJ2-2	TRBV7-9	few	TRBD2	TGTGCCAGCAGGGGGGGGAATGCTGGCACCGGGGAGCTGTTTTTT	CASRGGNAGTGELFF
TRBJ2-3	TRBV9	once	TRBD2	TGTGCCAGCAGCGCTAGCGGGGGGATTACTAGCACAGATACGCAGTATTTT	CASSASGGITSTDTQYF
TRBJ1-1	TRBV6-5	few	-	TGTGCCAGCATCCCCCCCTCGAGACAGCGGGCTGAAGCTTTCTTT	CASIPPSRQRAEAFF
TRBJ1-6	TRBV4-2	-	-	TGTGCCAGCAGCCAAGGTACACAAACGGGTTCACCCCTCCACTTT	CASSQGTQTGSPLHF
TRBJ1-4	TRBV6-5	-	TRBD1	TGTGCCAGCAGTACCGGGACAGGGGGCGGAAAACTGTTTTTT	CASSTGTGGGKLFF
TRBJ2-3	TRBV6-5	-	TRBD2	TGTGCCAGCAGTTACGTGCGGGGGTACACAGATACGCAGTATTTT	CASSYVRGYTDTQYF
TRBJ1-3	TRBV7-6	-	-	TGTGCCAGCAGCTCCAGGGGATCCTCTGGAAACACCATATATTTT	CASSSRGSSGNTIYF
TRBJ2-3	TRBV5-1	-	TRBD2	TGCGCCAGCAGCTTAATCGCGGGGGGGGCTAGCACAGATACGCAGTATTTT	CASSLIAGGASTDTQYF
TRBJ1-6	TRBV2	-	-	TGTGCCAGCAGTGATCGGCAGGGTAATTCACCCCTCCACTTT	CASSDRQGNSPLHF
TRBJ2-1	TRBV5-4	-	TRBD2	TGTGCCAGCAGCTTGATGTTGCTTGCTAGCGGGGGGGCAGGATACAATGAGCAGTTCTTC	CASSLMLLASGGAGYNEQFF
TRBJ1-6	TRBV4-1	-	-	TGCGCCAGCAGCCAAGATGTACGGAGCTCCTATAATTCACCCCTCCACTTT	CASSQDVRSSYNSPLHF
TRBJ1-3	TRBV18	-	-	TGTGCCAGCTCACCATTGACAGGTTCTGGAAACACCATATATTTT	CASSPLTGSGNTIYF
TRBJ2-7	TRBV5-6	-	TRBD1	TGTGCCAGCAGCTTGCCGGGACAGGGGGAAGACGAGCAGTACTTC	CASSLPGQGEDEQYF
TRBJ2-7	TRBV10-3	-	-	TGTGCCATCGGACAGGGAGGGCCTAACGAGCAGTACTTC	CAIGQGGPNEQYF
TRBJ1-5	TRBV28	-	-	TGTGCCACCCGTTCGAGGCAGCCCCAGCATTTT	CATRSRQPQHF
TRBJ2-7	TRBV5-4	few	-	TGTGCCAGCAGCTTGGTGGGCCCCTCTAAGTCCTACGAGCAGTACTTC	CASSLVGPSKSYEQYF
TRBJ2-7	TRBV5-4	-	-	TGTGCCAGCAGCTTGTACCCGAGCGAGCAGTACTTC	CASSLYPSEQYF
TRBJ1-1	TRBV6-5	-	TRBD1	TGTGCCAGCAGTACCGGACAGGCGCCTGAAGCTTTCTTT	CASSTGQAPEAFF
TRBJ2-2	TRBV3-1/TRBV3-2	-	-	TGTGCCAGCAGCCAAGAGGGGGGAGGCGGCGGGGAGCTGTTTTTT	CASSQEGGGGGELFF
TRBJ2-7	TRBV3-1/TRBV3-2	-	TRBD1	TGTGCCAGCAGTGACGGGACAGGTGTTTTACGCCAGGACTTC	CASSDGTGVLRQDF
TRBJ2-2	TRBV9	-	TRBD1	TGTGCCAGCAGCCTCCGGGACAGGGGATACACCGGGGAGCTGTTTTTT	CASSLRDRGYTGELFF
TRBJ1-3	TRBV5-1	-	-	TGCGCCAGCAGCTTGGATGTCGGCTCTGGAAACACCATATATTTT	CASSLDVGSGNTIYF
TRBJ1-5	TRBV6-5	-	-	TGTGCCAGCAGTCCGCTCCGGTGGAGACCCCAGCATTTT	CASSPLRWRPQHF
TRBJ1-5	TRBV18	-	TRBD1	TGTGCCAGCCGGGGGACAGCTAGCAATCAGCCCCAGCATTTT	CASRGTASNQPQHF
TRBJ1-2	TRBV6-5	-	-	TGTGCCAGCAACCCAGGGTCGGCCCGGGGCTACACCTTC	CASNPGSARGYTF
TRBJ1-6	TRBV6-6	few	TRBD1	TGTGCCAGCAGAAGGGACAGTAAAAATTCACCCCTCCACTTT	CASRRDSKNSPLHF
TRBJ1-2	TRBV18	-	-	TGTGCCAGCTCACCACCGGGCCAGTCAGGTAGCTACACCTTC	CASSPPGQSGSYTF
TRBJ2-5	TRBV9	once	-	TGTGCCAGCAGCCCCGACCTGGGGGCAGGGGAGACCCAGTACTTC	CASSPDLGAGETQYF